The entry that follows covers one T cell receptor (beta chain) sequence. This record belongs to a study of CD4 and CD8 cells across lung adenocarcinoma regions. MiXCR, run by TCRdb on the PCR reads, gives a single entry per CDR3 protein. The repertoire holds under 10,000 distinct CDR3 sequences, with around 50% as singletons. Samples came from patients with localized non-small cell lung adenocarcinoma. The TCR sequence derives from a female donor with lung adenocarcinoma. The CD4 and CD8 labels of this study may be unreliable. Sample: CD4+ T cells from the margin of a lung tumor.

The CDR3 loop is CASSLGVRGEQYF. The DNA of the CDR3 is TGTGCCAGCAGCTTAGGGGTTCGGGGCGAGCAGTACTTC. The genes are TRBV7-2 and TRBJ2-1; D might be TRBD2 (5 bases). TRBJ2-7 matches the DNA end more closely, so the J call is doubtful. The CDR3 contains 13 residues. CDR1 and CDR2 from the germline V gene are SGHTA and FQGNSA.